The next 25 T cell receptor beta chains were all read from a single sample in a study of Ad26.COV2.S vaccination and SARS-CoV-2 variants. Here immunoSEQ multiplex PCR was the method, and the copy in TCRdb shows in-frame clones only, minus some. Of about 400,000 clones in the sample, 83% were seen once. Treatment defined: around 19 received Ad26.COV2.S at low or high dose, single or two shots; about five received placebo; per-sample allocation not given. Collection of the samples took place on day 63 after the first injection of vaccine or placebo. The sequenced sample was peripheral blood, obtained in a trial of Ad26.COV2.S vaccine versus placebo. These receptors were obtained from a person between 18 and 65 years old who received the Ad26.COV2.S COVID-19 vaccine or a placebo.

The genes are TRBV16 and TRBJ1-2; D gene ambiguous. This CDR3 region has 13 residues. With 1 base removed from V and 8 bases from J, the gap between germline ends came to 11 bases. Germline CDR1 and CDR2: KGHSY and FQNENV. The CDR3: CASSQWTTGGYTF. In DNA form, the CDR3 reads TGTGCCAGCAGCCAATGGACGACCGGCGGCTACACCTTC. The full variable domain, its missing parts supplied by reference TRBV16 and TRBJ1-2, is GEEVAQTPKHLVRGEGQKAKLYCAPIKGHSYVFWYQQVLKNEFKFLISFQNENVFDETGMPKERFSAKCLPNSPCSLEIQATKLEDSAVYFCASSQWTTGGYTFGSGTRLTVV.

CDR3 nucleotide sequence: TGTGCCAGCAGTTCGTACAATCAGCCCCAGCATTTT. Translation: CASSSYNQPQHF. The chain employs TRBV6-5 and TRBJ1-5; D gene uncertain. The CDR3 has 12 residues. Trimming took off 4 bases at V and 3 bases at J, with 4 bases between the two ends. Germline V gives CDR1 MNHEY, CDR2 SVGAGI.

The chain is built from TRBV6-5 and TRBJ2-5; 10 bases align to TRBD2. The germline gives CDR1 MNHEY, CDR2 SVGAGI. The V segment lost 2 bases and the J segment 5 bases; nucleotides outside the gene matches: 5. The CDR3 loop spans 15 amino acids. The CDR3 bases are TGTGCCAGCAGTTACGGGCTAGCGGGGGCCGAGACCCAGTACTTC. Translating it yields CASSYGLAGAETQYF.

DNA for the CDR3: TGTGCCACCCAAGGGGGGGAAGATCAGCCCCAGCATTTT. Its protein product is CATQGGEDQPQHF. The V call is TRBV15, the J call TRBJ1-5, with a tentative D call TRBD1 (6 bases). Germline CDR1 LNHNV, CDR2 YYDKDF (reference sequence). This CDR3 comprises 13 residues. Trimming pared 8 bases from V and 5 bases from J, leaving 13 bases between.

The chain has TRBV5-4 and TRBJ2-7, with D perhaps matching TRBD1 or TRBD2 (8 bases each). The V and J ends lost 2 bases and 3 bases respectively, with 21 bases between them. This CDR3 region has 17 residues. CDR1 SGHNT and CDR2 YYREEE come from the germline V gene (reference sequence). CDR3 bases: TGTGCCAGCAGCTTAGGTAACGGGAGGGGGACAGGCTACGAGCAGTACTTC. Encoded protein: CASSLGNGRGTGYEQYF.

In nucleotides, the CDR3 is TGTGCCAGCTCACCACAGGAGGGATATAATGGCTACACCTTC. This encodes CASSPQEGYNGYTF. The genes are TRBV18 and TRBJ1-2, with D unresolved. The CDR3 contains 14 residues. V was trimmed by 1 base and J by 6 bases, leaving 12 bases between them. Germline values: CDR1 KGHSH, CDR2 LQKENI.

The chain joins TRBV5-1 to TRBJ2-2; no clear D. Trimming left V 0 bases short and J 6 bases short, with 9 bases between. From germline, CDR1 is SGHRS and CDR2 YFSETQ. This CDR3 region has 14 residues. The CDR3 sequence: CASSLVDPPGELFF. CDR3 DNA: TGCGCCAGCAGCTTGGTGGACCCCCCCGGGGAGCTGTTTTTT.

The count of this clone is one. The chain joins TRBV19 to TRBJ1-5; tentatively, D is TRBD1 (6 bases). The CDR3 runs 15 residues. CDR1 and CDR2 from the germline V gene are LNHDA and SQIVND (reference sequence). V was shortened by 7 bases and J by 0 bases, with 13 bases between the two germline ends. The CDR3 sequence: CASKVDRYSNQPQHF. CDR3 sequence (DNA): TGTGCCAGTAAAGTGGACAGATATAGCAATCAGCCCCAGCATTTT.

This chain connects TRBV4-3 to TRBJ2-2, with TRBD2 identical over 8 bases. Losses at the gene ends were 0 bases for V and 4 bases for J; bases not matched to a gene: 7. This CDR3 is 17 amino acids long. Germline-derived CDR1 and CDR2 are LGHNA and YSLEER. In DNA, the CDR3 is TGCGCCAGCAGCCAAGATCCGGGGGGGGCCTTCACCGGGGAGCTGTTTTTT. Its translation: CASSQDPGGAFTGELFF.

The chain combines TRBV2 with TRBJ2-1; D may match TRBD1 or TRBD2 (5 bases each). The CDR3 loop spans 11 amino acids. V was shortened by 8 bases and J by 8 bases, with 10 bases between the two germline ends. The germline gives CDR1 SNHLY, CDR2 FYNNEI. The CDR3 sequence is CASGTLDEQFF. CDR3 nucleotide sequence: TGTGCCAGCGGGACCCTCGATGAGCAGTTCTTC.

This clone was observed a few times. V gene TRBV29-1 combines with J gene TRBJ1-3; TRBD1 might be the D (5 bases). Trimming pared 4 bases from V and 4 bases from J, leaving 8 bases between. Germline V gives CDR1 SQVTM, CDR2 ANQGSEA. The CDR3 spans 12 residues. The CDR3 protein is CSVVTVGNTIYF. The CDR3 DNA reads as TGCAGCGTTGTGACAGTAGGAAACACCATATATTTT.

This clone was counted a single time. The chain combines TRBV9 with TRBJ1-1; 9 bases line up with TRBD1. The CDR3 sequence is 15 residues long. Germline CDR1 and CDR2: SGDLS and YYNGEE. V lost 0 bases and J lost 5; bases outside the gene matches: 5. CDR3 DNA: TGTGCCAGCAGCGTAGGGACAGGGGTCGCGACTGAAGCTTTCTTT. Encoded protein: CASSVGTGVATEAFF.

This chain connects TRBV30 to TRBJ1-1; 8 bases match TRBD1. CDR1 is GTSNPN, CDR2 SVGIG, per germline (reference sequence). Trimming cost V 5 bases and J 5 bases; bases outside gene matches: 4. This CDR3 spans 12 amino acids. CDR3 region: CAWDRGRTEAFF. CDR3 nucleotides: TGTGCCTGGGACAGGGGTAGGACTGAAGCTTTCTTT.

The J gene is TRBJ1-1, the V gene TRBV24-1; D is possibly TRBD1 (5 bases). CDR3 length: 13 residues. Germline V gene sequence: CDR1 KGHDR, CDR2 SFDVKD. The V gene lost 7 bases and the J gene lost 4 bases, with 12 bases spanning the gap. As DNA, the CDR3 is TGTGCCACCAGGGTAGGGACGACCACTGAAGCTTTCTTT. This encodes CATRVGTTTEAFF.

This chain joins TRBV5-1 and TRBJ2-7; D is unclear. Germline CDR1 is SGHRS and CDR2 is YFSETQ. V lost 2 bases, J lost 6 bases, and 12 bases lay in between. This CDR3 has 13 residues. The CDR3 DNA reads TGCGCCAGCAGCTTTTTAGGGATAGGCGAGCAGTACTTC. As protein: CASSFLGIGEQYF.

This clone was seen a single time. V is TRBV18 and J is TRBJ1-3; a possible D gene is TRBD1 (5 bases). Trimming cost V 6 bases and J 0 bases, with 12 bases left between them. The CDR3 spans 15 residues. Germline CDR1 reads KGHSH; CDR2 reads LQKENI. CDR3 in amino acids: CASSRGQSSGNTIYF. The CDR3 nucleotides are TGTGCCAGCTCCCGGGGCCAATCCTCTGGAAACACCATATATTTT.

The rearrangement links TRBV19 to TRBJ2-7, with D perhaps TRBD1 or TRBD2 (6 bases each). Trimming shortened V by 1 base and J by 3 bases, and 16 bases separated the two germline ends. Germline-derived CDR1 and CDR2 are LNHDA and SQIVND (reference sequence). The CDR3 covers 16 residues. The CDR3 loop reads CASSIAGGGSVYEQYF. The CDR3 DNA reads TGTGCCAGTAGTATAGCTGGAGGGGGATCCGTCTACGAGCAGTACTTC.

The chain has TRBV7-9 and TRBJ2-1; the D gene is possibly TRBD2 (6 bases). The CDR3 has 14 amino acids. Germline-derived CDR1 and CDR2 are SEHNR and FQNEAQ (reference sequence). The V end was cut by 0 bases, the J end by 5 bases, with 8 bases between. The CDR3 nucleotides read TGTGCCAGCAGCTTAGCGAGGACTAACAATGAGCAGTTCTTC. This encodes CASSLARTNNEQFF.

The chain employs TRBV7-9 and TRBJ2-6; D unresolved. Trimming pared 2 bases from V and 0 bases from J, leaving 8 bases between. The germline V gene encodes CDR1 SEHNR and CDR2 FQNEAQ (reference sequence). The CDR3 loop spans 16 amino acids. The CDR3 spells CASSLPGPSGANVLTF. Here the CDR3 DNA reads TGTGCCAGCAGCTTACCCGGACCCTCTGGGGCCAACGTCCTGACTTTC.

The gene calls are TRBV5-1 and TRBJ2-1; tentatively, D is TRBD1 (6 bases). The length of the CDR3 is 16 residues. V was shortened by 4 bases and J by 3 bases, with 17 bases between the two germline ends. Germline V gives CDR1 SGHRS, CDR2 YFSETQ. The CDR3 sequence: CASSRNPGHNYNEQFF. The CDR3 DNA is TGCGCCAGCAGCCGCAACCCGGGACATAACTACAATGAGCAGTTCTTC. Full variable domain (missing parts from reference TRBV5-1 and TRBJ2-1): KAGVTQTPRYLIKTRGQQVTLSCSPISGHRSVSWYQQTPGQGLQFLFEYFSETQRNKGNFPGRFSGRQFSNSRSEMNVSTLELGDSALYLCASSRNPGHNYNEQFFGPGTRLTVL.

This clone appeared a single time. The chain is built from TRBV21-1 and TRBJ1-1; whether TRBD1, the table's D call, matches the DNA was not checked. TRBV21-1 represents a pseudogene. CDR3 length: 16 amino acids. In DNA, the CDR3 is TGTGCCAGCAGCAGTACCAGGGGCCTCGGAAACACTGAAGCTTTCTTT. The encoded protein is CASSSTRGLGNTEAFF.

This clone occurred a few times. The chain is built from TRBV5-1 and TRBJ1-1; 8 bases line up with TRBD1. Per the germline V gene, CDR1 is SGHRS and CDR2 is YFSETQ. V shed 3 bases and J 5 bases; nucleotides not matched to a gene: 3. This CDR3 contains 13 residues. The CDR3 is CASSWTGRTEAFF. As DNA, the CDR3 is TGCGCCAGCAGCTGGACAGGGCGGACTGAAGCTTTCTTT.

V is TRBV5-5 and J is TRBJ1-1; D may be TRBD1 (6 bases). Trimming took off 0 bases at V and 3 bases at J, with 12 bases between the two ends. Per the germline V gene, CDR1 is SGHKS and CDR2 is YYEKEE (reference sequence). This CDR3 has 15 amino acids. CDR3 region: CASSLGRGSYTEAFF. The CDR3, as DNA: TGTGCCAGCAGCTTGGGGAGGGGGTCGTACACTGAAGCTTTCTTT. Based on the CDR3 plus reference TRBV5-5 and TRBJ1-1, the full variable domain is DAGVTQSPTHLIKTRGQQVTLRCSPISGHKSVSWYQQVLGQGPQFIFQYYEKEERGRGNFPDRFSARQFPNYSSELNVNALLLGDSALYLCASSLGRGSYTEAFFGQGTRLTVV.

V and J are TRBV20-1 and TRBJ1-5; D is perhaps TRBD1 (6 bases). The CDR3 runs to 16 residues. Looked up from germline, CDR1 is DFQATT and CDR2 is SNEGSKA (reference sequence). Trimming pared 3 bases from V and 2 bases from J, leaving 17 bases between. CDR3 nucleotides: TGCAGTGCTAGTCAGGGGCCGGGGAGAGGCAATCAGCCCCAGCATTTT. This codes for CSASQGPGRGNQPQHF.

The chain couples TRBV5-1 to TRBJ2-3, with TRBD1 matching over 7 bases. Germline CDR1 and CDR2: SGHRS and YFSETQ. The J segment lost 0 bases and the V segment lost 4 bases, leaving 8 bases of the junction unmatched. The CDR3 length is 16 residues. CDR3 nucleotide sequence: TGCGCCAGCAGCCACTCGCGACAGGGAAGCACAGATACGCAGTATTTT. Its protein product is CASSHSRQGSTDTQYF.